One T cell receptor (beta chain) is described in this entry. Its antigen is not identified. With no exception, relapse followed autologous stem cell transplantation in all patients, and brentuximab vedotin exposure varied. From thawed PBMCs, magnetic negative selection was used to isolate the CD8+ T cells. Sequenced by immunoSEQ multiplex PCR; TCRdb stores in-frame clones only, minus some. The table records 8,000 to 8,500 clones, around 84% of them present only once. These data originate in a study of PD-1 blockade in classical Hodgkin lymphoma. Study conclusions and caveats: The study found that TCR diversity rose significantly by C4D1 in CD4+ but not CD8+ cells. Individuals initiating nivolumab under 1 year after ASCT were excluded. There remain no defined causes for the repertoire differences, which possibly reflect disease activity or prior therapy. Reported findings placed baseline TCR diversity lower in newly diagnosed patients (compared with healthy donors).

In germline, CDR1 is SGHVS, CDR2 FNYEAQ. This CDR3 has 16 amino acids. V lost 5 bases and J lost 4, with 17 bases in between. Material: CD8+ T cells from blood, obtained at baseline. The chain uses TRBV7-6 and TRBJ1-4; the D gene is possibly TRBD1 (5 bases). This clonotype was obtained from a human donor with classical Hodgkin lymphoma. The CDR3 loop is CASSAGTPIINEKLFF. In nucleotides, the CDR3 is TGTGCCAGCAGCGCCGGGACCCCCATAATTAATGAAAAACTGTTTTTT.